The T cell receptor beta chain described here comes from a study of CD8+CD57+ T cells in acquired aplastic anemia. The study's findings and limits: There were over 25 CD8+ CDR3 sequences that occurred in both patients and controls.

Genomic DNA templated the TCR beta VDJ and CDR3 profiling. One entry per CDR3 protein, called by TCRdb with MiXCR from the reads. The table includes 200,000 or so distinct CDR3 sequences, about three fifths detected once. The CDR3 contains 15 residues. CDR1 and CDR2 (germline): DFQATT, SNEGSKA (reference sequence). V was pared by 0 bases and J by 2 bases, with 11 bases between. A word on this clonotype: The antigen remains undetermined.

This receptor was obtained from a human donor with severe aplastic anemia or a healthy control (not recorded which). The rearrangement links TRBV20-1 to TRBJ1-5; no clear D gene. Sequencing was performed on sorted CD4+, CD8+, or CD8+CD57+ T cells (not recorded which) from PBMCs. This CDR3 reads CSARERGRGNQPQHF. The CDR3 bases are TGCAGTGCTAGAGAGCGGGGTCGCGGCAATCAGCCCCAGCATTTT.